The 30 T cell receptor beta chains below all came from one sample that was sequenced in a study of T cells in Graves' hyperthyroidism and ophthalmopathy. It was RNA transcripts that yielded the amplified TCR beta CDR3 regions. In the first-round RT-PCR of the TCR CDR3, the HTBI primer set was used. TCRdb re-analysed the multiplex PCR reads in MiXCR, keeping a single row per CDR3 protein. The profile shows about 360,000 distinct CDR3 sequences, 15% to 18% of them singletons. Sequenced sample: blood. These receptors came from a woman aged 18-30 years with Graves' hyperthyroidism that later progressed to Graves' ophthalmopathy.

This clonotype was seen at least ten times. As DNA, the CDR3 is TGTGCCAGCAGTATAGGGACTAGCGGGAGGGGGAGCACAGATACGCAGTATTTT. Amino acids: CASSIGTSGRGSTDTQYF. The J gene is TRBJ2-3, the V gene TRBV6-1; 16 positions agree with TRBD2. The CDR3 extends over 18 amino acids. With 5 bases clipped from V and 0 bases from J, the junction kept 5 bases outside the gene matches. The germline CDR1 and CDR2 sequences are MNHNS and SASEGT.

This clonotype was detected only a few times. The V and J genes are TRBV20-1 and TRBJ1-6, with TRBD1 as a possible D gene (6 bases). The CDR3 contains 18 residues. Trimming took off 0 bases at V and 3 bases at J, with 18 bases between the two ends. Germline V lookup: CDR1 DFQATT, CDR2 SNEGSKA (reference sequence). This CDR3 is CSARDPKTGTYYNSPLHF. The CDR3 coding sequence is TGCAGTGCTAGAGATCCCAAGACAGGAACGTACTATAATTCACCCCTCCACTTT.

The chain has TRBV6-1 and TRBJ2-1; tentatively, D is TRBD1 or TRBD2 (5 bases each). V lost 6 bases and J lost 2, with 11 bases in between. The length of the CDR3 is 14 residues. Germline loops: CDR1 MNHNS, CDR2 SASEGT. The DNA for the CDR3 is TGTGCCAGCAGGGGACCGGCCCCCTACAATGAGCAGTTCTTC. It specifies CASRGPAPYNEQFF.

This clonotype has a count of ten or more. The V gene is TRBV30, the J gene TRBJ1-5; D is perhaps TRBD1 (5 bases). Germline V lookup: CDR1 GTSNPN, CDR2 SVGIG (reference sequence). Trimming took off 3 bases at V and 6 bases at J, with 6 bases between the two ends. This CDR3 comprises 11 residues. CDR3 loop: CAWRGTQPQHF. CDR3 sequence (DNA): TGTGCCTGGAGGGGGACTCAGCCCCAGCATTTT.

This sequence joins TRBV2 and TRBJ2-5; TRBD1 is a possible D gene (6 bases). The CDR3 is made up of 10 amino acids. V lost 6 bases, J lost 13 bases, and 12 bases lay in between. Per the germline V gene, CDR1 is SNHLY and CDR2 is FYNNEI. The CDR3 DNA is TGTGCCAGCAGGAACAGGGCCTGGTACTTC. It specifies CASRNRAWYF.

Remarks on this clonotype: A clone one base away is much larger, so this may be a read error. The chain employs TRBV4-1 and TRBJ1-5; D might be TRBD1 (5 bases). The length of the CDR3 is 15 residues. Germline CDR1 is MGHRA and CDR2 is YSYEKL. This chain's CDR3 is CASGQVRDSNQPQHF. CDR3 sequence (DNA): TGCGCCAGCGGCCAGGTCAGGGACAGCAATCAGCCCCAGCATTTT.

In its sample, this clonotype was seen many times. The chain couples TRBV6-1 to TRBJ1-5; D might be TRBD1 (6 bases). CDR1 is MNHNS and CDR2 is SASEGT in the germline V gene. The CDR3 length is 11 residues. The CDR3, as DNA: TGTGCTTCAGGGGCTGGTCAGCCCCAGCATTTT. Translation gives CASGAGQPQHF.

This clonotype was picked up many times. The V call is TRBV5-1, the J call TRBJ2-1; TRBD2 matches 9 bases. Germline V lookup: CDR1 SGHRS, CDR2 YFSETQ. V trimming: 2 bases; J trimming: 6 bases; junction bases outside the gene matches: 12. This CDR3 spans 17 amino acids. CDR3 nucleotides: TGCGCCAGCAGCTTTGGAAGAAGGCGGGAGGGCCTCAATGAGCAGTTCTTC. This sequence encodes CASSFGRRREGLNEQFF.

Comments on this clonotype: A much larger clone is a single base away; this may be a read error. The chain recombines TRBV2 with TRBJ2-3; 9 positions agree with TRBD2. This CDR3 has 13 residues. The V gene's germline CDR1 is SNHLY and CDR2 FYNNEI. The junction had 3 bases not matched to a gene; V was cut back by 4 bases and J by 7 bases. The CDR3 protein is CASSVAGVYTQYF. The DNA of the CDR3 is TGTGCCAGCAGTGTAGCGGGAGTGTATACGCAGTATTTT.

The table lists this clonotype with many counts. This sequence joins TRBV5-1 and TRBJ2-7; perhaps TRBD2 as D (6 bases). The CDR3 has 16 amino acids. Trimming took 4 bases from V and 0 from J, leaving 17 bases between them. In germline, CDR1 is SGHRS, CDR2 YFSETQ. The CDR3 loop is CASSAKWGGGSYEQYF. In nucleotides, the CDR3 is TGCGCCAGCAGCGCCAAGTGGGGAGGCGGCTCCTACGAGCAGTACTTC.

This clonotype has more than one count but fewer than ten. V and J are TRBV28 and TRBJ1-3; the match to TRBD1 covers 9 bases. The germline CDR1 and CDR2 sequences are MDHEN and SYDVKM. The CDR3 totals 14 residues. Germline trimming cut 3 bases from V and 7 bases from J; bases unmatched to any gene: 4. CDR3 in amino acids: CASSLPTGGNTIYF. DNA for the CDR3: TGTGCCAGCAGTTTGCCGACAGGGGGTAACACCATATATTTT.

The CDR3 region has the DNA TGTGCCAGTAGTACATCGGGGAGCGAGCAGTACTTC. As protein: CASSTSGSEQYF. The gene calls are TRBV11-2 and TRBJ2-7, with D possibly matching TRBD2 (5 bases). The CDR3 has 12 residues. V shed 9 bases and J shed 6 bases, with 15 bases lying between them. Per the germline V gene, CDR1 is SGHAT and CDR2 is FQNNGV.

The chain couples TRBV25-1 to TRBJ2-2; TRBD1 matches at 7 bases. Trimming removed 2 bases from V and 2 bases from J; junction bases left unmatched: 5. The CDR3 is made up of 16 amino acids. Looked up from germline, CDR1 is MGHDK and CDR2 is SYGVNS. The CDR3 sequence is CASSERQGLNTGELFF. DNA for the CDR3: TGTGCCAGCAGTGAAAGACAGGGTCTTAACACCGGGGAGCTGTTTTTT. The complete variable domain, with remaining parts taken from reference TRBV25-1 and TRBJ2-2, reads EADIYQTPRYLVIGTGKKITLECSQTMGHDKMYWYQQDPGMELHLIHYSYGVNSTEKGDLSSESTVSRIRTEHFPLTLESARPSHTSQYLCASSERQGLNTGELFFGEGSRLTVL.

CDR3 region: CASSSSGQGSYEQYF. CDR3 sequence (DNA): TGTGCCAGCAGCTCATCGGGACAGGGTTCCTACGAGCAGTACTTC. The rearrangement joins TRBV11-2 to TRBJ2-7, with 9 bases fitting TRBD1. The CDR3 has 15 residues. V dropped 4 bases and J dropped 1; count of bases not matched to a gene: 5. Germline lookup yields CDR1 SGHAT and CDR2 FQNNGV.

The sample holds many counts of this clonotype. The chain uses TRBV18 and TRBJ1-1; D is perhaps TRBD1 (5 bases). Between the trimmed V and J ends, which lost 6 bases and 7 bases, there was a span of 12 bases. The CDR3 has 12 amino acids. The germline gives CDR1 KGHSH, CDR2 LQKENI. CDR3: CASSLDRHEAFF. As DNA, the CDR3 is TGTGCCAGCTCCCTCGACAGACATGAAGCTTTCTTT.

This chain uses TRBV18 with TRBJ2-1; D is ambiguous. The CDR3 runs to 13 residues. V was cut by 4 bases and J by 6 bases, with 10 bases left in between. From germline, CDR1 is KGHSH and CDR2 LQKENI. CDR3: CASSQDWGNEQFF. CDR3 coding DNA: TGTGCCAGCTCACAGGATTGGGGCAATGAGCAGTTCTTC.

The chain combines TRBV6-2 or TRBV6-3 with TRBJ2-7; perhaps TRBD1 as D (5 bases). The CDR3 has 13 residues. V dropped 7 bases and J dropped 6 bases, with 16 bases sitting between them. Germline CDR1 is MNHEY and CDR2 is SVGEGT. In DNA form, the CDR3 reads TGTGCCAGCACCCACTGGGGCTACCTCGAGCAGTACTTC. It yields the protein CASTHWGYLEQYF.

Many counts were recorded for this clonotype. The chain has TRBV20-1 and TRBJ1-1; D gene ambiguous. V lost 3 bases and J lost 1, with 12 bases in between. In germline, CDR1 is DFQATT, CDR2 SNEGSKA (reference sequence). This CDR3 has 14 residues. CDR3 protein: CSASLAGKNTEAFF. Here the CDR3 DNA reads TGCAGTGCTAGTTTGGCGGGGAAGAACACTGAAGCTTTCTTT.

In this sample, this clonotype turned up a few times. The CDR3 protein is CAISESGSGPYGYTF. The CDR3 region has the DNA TGTGCCATCAGTGAGTCTGGGTCGGGACCCTATGGCTACACCTTC. The V gene is TRBV10-3, the J gene TRBJ1-2; the D gene is possibly TRBD1 (5 bases). The CDR3 is 15 residues long. Per the germline V gene, CDR1 is ENHRY and CDR2 is SYGVKD. The V gene lost 0 bases and the J gene lost 4 bases, with 12 bases spanning the gap.

Notes on this clonotype: Being one base from a much bigger clone, this may be a read error. This chain connects TRBV6-1 to TRBJ1-5, with D hard to call. The V gene's germline CDR1 is MNHNS and CDR2 SASEGT. This CDR3 comprises 12 residues. V dropped 2 bases and J dropped 2 bases, with 1 base sitting between them. The CDR3 here is CASSERNQPQHF. The CDR3 coding sequence is TGTGCCAGCAGTGAACGCAATCAGCCCCAGCATTTT.

This clonotype appeared a few times. The chain is built from TRBV19 and TRBJ2-7; the match to TRBD1 covers 7 bases. From germline, CDR1 is LNHDA and CDR2 SQIVND (reference sequence). V gave up 5 bases and J gave up 2 bases; unmatched junction bases: 3. CDR3 size: 13 residues. The DNA of the CDR3 is TGTGCCAGTAGTTCGGGACAGACCTACGAGCAGTACTTC. Amino acids: CASSSGQTYEQYF.

Many counts were recorded for this clonotype. The chain combines TRBV18 with TRBJ2-5; TRBD1 agrees at 8 bases. V was pared by 4 bases and J by 5 bases, with 6 bases of the junction left unmatched. CDR3 size: 14 residues. CDR1 KGHSH and CDR2 LQKENI come from the germline V gene. The chain's CDR3 is CASSLTGGWETQYF. In nucleotides, the CDR3 is TGTGCCAGCTCACTTACAGGGGGATGGGAGACCCAGTACTTC.

This clonotype was counted at least ten times. The genes are TRBV6-1 and TRBJ2-7, with 8 bases identical to TRBD2. The V segment lost 6 bases and the J segment 1 base; nucleotides outside the gene matches: 14. Germline loops: CDR1 MNHNS, CDR2 SASEGT. The CDR3 is 17 residues long. For the CDR3, the DNA is TGTGCCAGCAGAGAGATAGTTACGGCGGGAGGATCCTACGAGCAGTACTTC. Amino acid sequence: CASREIVTAGGSYEQYF.

This clonotype was picked up many times. The chain links TRBV29-1 to TRBJ2-3; 11 positions match TRBD2. CDR1 SQVTM and CDR2 ANQGSEA come from the germline V gene. CDR3 length: 15 amino acids. The V and J ends lost 5 bases and 6 bases, in that order; junction bases with no gene match: 10. CDR3 DNA: TGCAGCGTTAACCCCTTAGCGGGAGGGCCGGATACGCAGTATTTT. This sequence encodes CSVNPLAGGPDTQYF.

The chain carries TRBV2 and TRBJ2-7, with TRBD1 matching 9 bases. This CDR3 region has 14 residues. From germline, CDR1 is SNHLY and CDR2 FYNNEI. Trimming at V came to 6 bases and at J to 0 bases, leaving 3 bases not matched to a gene. The CDR3 spells CASRGTGSSYEQYF. The CDR3 bases are TGTGCCAGCAGAGGGACAGGGAGCTCCTACGAGCAGTACTTC. The whole variable domain, remainder taken from reference TRBV2 and TRBJ2-7, is EPEVTQTPSHQVTQMGQEVILRCVPISNHLYFYWYRQILGQKVEFLVSFYNNEISEKSEIFDDQFSVERPDGSNFTLKIRSTKLEDSAMYFCASRGTGSSYEQYFGPGTRLTVT.

This rearrangement joins TRBV25-1 to TRBJ1-3; D may be TRBD1 (6 bases). This CDR3 spans 16 amino acids. The V end was cut by 4 bases, the J end by 0 bases, with 13 bases between. The V gene's germline CDR1 is MGHDK and CDR2 SYGVNS. DNA for the CDR3: TGTGCCAGCAGTGTAACAGGGACCTTCTCTGGAAACACCATATATTTT. It yields the protein CASSVTGTFSGNTIYF.

On this clonotype: A much larger clonotype is one base distant, so this may be a read error. The chain combines TRBV7-2 with TRBJ2-1; D remains unclear. Per germline, CDR1 SGHTA and CDR2 FQGNSA. Trimming removed 5 bases at V and 10 bases at J, with 9 bases between. The CDR3 has 11 amino acids. CDR3 bases: TGTGCCAGCAGCCAACCAATGGAGCAGTTCTTC. It yields the protein CASSQPMEQFF. Drawing the rest from reference TRBV7-2 and TRBJ2-1, the complete variable domain is GAGVSQSPSNKVTEKGKDVELRCDPISGHTALYWYRQSLGQGLEFLIYFQGNSAPDKSGLPSDRFSAERTGGSVSTLTIQRTQQEDSAVYLCASSQPMEQFFGPGTRLTVL.

The V gene is TRBV30, the J gene TRBJ2-7, with a weak D call TRBD2 (6 bases). V was pared by 1 base and J by 6 bases, with 13 bases between. CDR1 is GTSNPN and CDR2 is SVGIG in the germline V gene (reference sequence). The CDR3 contains 13 residues. The CDR3 bases are TGTGCCTGGAGTGAGGGAGGTGGTCTCGAGCAGTACTTC. Its translation: CAWSEGGGLEQYF.

V is TRBV10-3 and J is TRBJ2-2; the D gene is possibly TRBD2 (7 bases). The CDR3 loop spans 15 amino acids. V was trimmed by 7 bases and J by 2 bases, leaving 14 bases between them. In germline, CDR1 is ENHRY, CDR2 SYGVKD. This CDR3 reads CAIKKGEGNTGELFF. The CDR3, as DNA: TGTGCCATCAAAAAGGGGGAGGGAAACACCGGGGAGCTGTTTTTT.

The sample holds many counts of this clonotype. This sequence joins TRBV7-9 and TRBJ2-3; no definite D call. Germline V lookup: CDR1 SEHNR, CDR2 FQNEAQ (reference sequence). The CDR3 is 14 amino acids. The V and J ends lost 0 bases and 5 bases respectively, with 9 bases between them. This chain's CDR3 is CASSLAVAGDTQYF. The CDR3 nucleotides are TGTGCCAGCAGCTTAGCCGTGGCTGGAGATACGCAGTATTTT.